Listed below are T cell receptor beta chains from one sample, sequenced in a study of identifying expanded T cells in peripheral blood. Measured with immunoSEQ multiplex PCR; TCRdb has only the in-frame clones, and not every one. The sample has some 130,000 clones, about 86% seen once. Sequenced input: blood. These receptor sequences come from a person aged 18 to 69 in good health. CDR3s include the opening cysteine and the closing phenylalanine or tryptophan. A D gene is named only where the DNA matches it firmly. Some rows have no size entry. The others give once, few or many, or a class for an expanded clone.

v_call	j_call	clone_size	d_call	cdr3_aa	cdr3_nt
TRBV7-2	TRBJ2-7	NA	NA	CASSLEAERKYF	TGTGCCAGCAGCTTAGAGGCGGAGCGGAAGTACTTC
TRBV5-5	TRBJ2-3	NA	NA	CASSFRGQRTDTQYF	TGTGCCAGCAGCTTCCGGGGGCAACGCACAGATACGCAGTATTTT
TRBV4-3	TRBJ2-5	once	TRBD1	CASSQDKMGQGGQETQYF	TGCGCCAGCAGCCAAGATAAAATGGGACAGGGAGGACAAGAGACCCAGTACTTC
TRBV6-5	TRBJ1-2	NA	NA	CASSYSPVPVGAGYTF	TGTGCCAGCAGTTACTCACCGGTCCCAGTGGGGGCTGGCTACACCTTC
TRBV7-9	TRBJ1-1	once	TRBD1	CASSTTRDRGHRDTEAFF	TGTGCCAGCAGCACCACCCGGGACAGGGGGCATAGGGACACTGAAGCTTTCTTT
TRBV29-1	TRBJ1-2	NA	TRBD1	CSVNKGGASSLGGYTF	TGCAGCGTAAACAAAGGGGGCGCATCGTCCCTCGGTGGCTACACCTTC
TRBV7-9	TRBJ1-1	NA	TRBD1	CASSSDRGTEAFF	TGTGCCAGCAGCTCGGACAGGGGGACTGAAGCTTTCTTT
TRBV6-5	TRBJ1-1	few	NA	CASSTATGTEAFF	TGTGCCAGCAGTACCGCGACGGGCACTGAAGCTTTCTTT
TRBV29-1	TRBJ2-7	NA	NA	CSVDGADYEQYF	TGCAGCGTTGACGGGGCAGACTACGAGCAGTACTTC
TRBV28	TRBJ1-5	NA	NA	CASSPRDRSNQPQHF	TGTGCCAGCAGTCCTAGAGACAGAAGTAATCAGCCCCAGCATTTT
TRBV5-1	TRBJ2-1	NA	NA	CASRVRQGNNEQFF	TGCGCCAGCAGGGTTCGGCAGGGCAACAATGAGCAGTTCTTC
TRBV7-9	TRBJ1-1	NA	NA	CASSLEQGRAFF	TGTGCCAGCAGCTTAGAACAGGGTAGAGCTTTCTTT
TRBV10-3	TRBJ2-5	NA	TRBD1	CASRGGDQETQYF	TGTGCCTCGAGAGGGGGCGACCAAGAGACCCAGTACTTC
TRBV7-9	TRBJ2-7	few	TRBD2	CASSSSGGGNSYEQYF	TGTGCCAGCAGCTCCTCGGGGGGAGGAAACTCCTACGAGCAGTACTTC
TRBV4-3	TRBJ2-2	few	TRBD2	CASSQEVGGTSYLGELFF	TGCGCCAGCAGCCAAGAGGTGGGCGGGACTAGCTACCTCGGGGAGCTGTTTTTT
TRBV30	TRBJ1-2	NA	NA	CAWSVEGRDGYTF	TGTGCCTGGAGTGTAGAAGGTCGGGATGGCTACACCTTC
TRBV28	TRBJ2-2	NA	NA	CASSLIAGELFF	TGTGCCAGCAGTTTGATCGCAGGGGAGCTGTTTTTT
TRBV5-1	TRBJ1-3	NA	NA	CASSLDQGSSGNTIYF	TGCGCCAGCAGCTTGGATCAGGGGAGCTCTGGAAACACCATATATTTT
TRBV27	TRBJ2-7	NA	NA	CASSLNRVWEQYF	TGTGCCAGCAGTTTAAACAGGGTGTGGGAGCAGTACTTC
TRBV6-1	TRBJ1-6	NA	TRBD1	CASSEGGRGDSPLHF	TGTGCCAGCAGTGAAGGAGGCAGGGGGGATTCACCCCTCCACTTT
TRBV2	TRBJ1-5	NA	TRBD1	CASSEGDSRNQPQHF	TGTGCCAGCAGTGAGGGGGACAGTAGGAATCAGCCCCAGCATTTT
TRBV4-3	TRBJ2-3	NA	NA	CASSQVGRGPDTQYF	TGCGCCAGCAGCCAAGTTGGCAGGGGTCCAGATACGCAGTATTTT
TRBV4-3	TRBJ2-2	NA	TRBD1	CASSQDGQGRHTGELFF	TGCGCCAGCAGCCAAGATGGACAGGGGAGGCACACCGGGGAGCTGTTTTTT
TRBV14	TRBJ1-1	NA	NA	CASSQNGGYTEAFF	TGTGCCAGCAGCCAAAATGGGGGCTACACTGAAGCTTTCTTT
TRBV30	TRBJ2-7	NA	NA	CAWLTGDGTEQYF	TGTGCCTGGCTCACCGGCGACGGTACCGAGCAGTACTTC
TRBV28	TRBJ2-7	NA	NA	CASTDDLSNEQYF	TGTGCCAGCACCGACGATTTGAGCAACGAGCAGTACTTC
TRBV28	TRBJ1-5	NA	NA	CASSLATLGSNQPQHF	TGTGCCAGCAGTCTTGCCACCCTAGGCAGCAATCAGCCCCAGCATTTT
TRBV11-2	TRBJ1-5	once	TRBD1	CASSRQGFNQPQHF	TGTGCCAGCAGCCGACAGGGGTTCAATCAGCCCCAGCATTTT
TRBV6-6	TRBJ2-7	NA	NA	CASRTMQGSYEQYF	TGTGCCAGCAGGACTATGCAGGGATCCTACGAGCAGTACTTC
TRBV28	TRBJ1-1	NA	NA	CASSSLTTEAFF	TGTGCCAGCAGTTCCTTGACCACTGAAGCTTTCTTT
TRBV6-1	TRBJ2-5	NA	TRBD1	CASSDGQGARETQYF	TGTGCCAGCAGCGACGGACAGGGGGCGCGGGAGACCCAGTACTTC
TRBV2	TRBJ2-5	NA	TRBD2	CASSETSGGARETQYF	TGTGCCAGCAGTGAGACTAGCGGGGGGGCTCGGGAGACCCAGTACTTC
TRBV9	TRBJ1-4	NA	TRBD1	CASSVAPGTGDEKLFF	TGTGCCAGCAGCGTGGCCCCCGGGACAGGGGACGAAAAACTGTTTTTT
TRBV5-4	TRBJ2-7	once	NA	CASSHASGGGGFYEQYF	TGTGCCAGCAGCCACGCTAGCGGAGGGGGAGGGTTCTACGAGCAGTACTTC
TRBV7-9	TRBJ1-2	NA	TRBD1	CASSPPGQRGYGYTF	TGTGCCAGCAGCCCCCCGGGACAGAGAGGGTATGGCTACACCTTC
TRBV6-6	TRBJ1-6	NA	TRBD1	CASSYLGQGFTLHF	TGTGCCAGCAGTTACTTAGGACAGGGCTTCACCCTCCACTTT
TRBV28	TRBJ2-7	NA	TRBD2	CASISGGATGEQYF	TGTGCCAGCATCTCGGGAGGTGCTACGGGCGAGCAGTACTTC
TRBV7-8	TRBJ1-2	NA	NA	CASRSPSGATGHGYTF	TGTGCCAGCAGGTCACCGTCGGGGGCCACCGGGCATGGCTACACCTTC
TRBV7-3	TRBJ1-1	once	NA	CASSLTSVNTEAFF	TGTGCCAGCAGCTTAACGTCGGTGAACACTGAAGCTTTCTTT
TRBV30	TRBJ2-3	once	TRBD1	CAAGQVRTDTQYF	TGTGCCGCAGGACAGGTCCGCACAGATACGCAGTATTTT
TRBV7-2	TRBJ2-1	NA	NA	CASSLSGTRPIEQFF	TGTGCCAGCAGCTTATCAGGGACCCGACCCATTGAGCAGTTCTTC
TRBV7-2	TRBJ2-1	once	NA	CASSTRTFNEQFF	TGTGCCAGCAGCACCCGGACATTCAATGAGCAGTTCTTC
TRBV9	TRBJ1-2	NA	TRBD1	CASSVSAGGLSNYGYTF	TGTGCCAGCAGCGTTTCGGCAGGGGGGCTCTCTAACTATGGCTACACCTTC
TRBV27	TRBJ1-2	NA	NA	CASRGGAGDGYTF	TGTGCCAGCAGAGGGGGGGCGGGCGATGGCTACACCTTC
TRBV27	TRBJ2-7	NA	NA	CASSLDEAGLDSEQYF	TGTGCCAGCAGTTTAGATGAGGCAGGGTTGGACAGCGAGCAGTACTTC
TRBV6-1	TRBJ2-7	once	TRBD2	CASSERGGPGEQYF	TGTGCCAGCTCGGAGCGGGGCGGGCCGGGCGAGCAGTACTTC
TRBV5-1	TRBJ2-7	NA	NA	CASSSSSIQGGYEQYF	TGCGCCAGCAGCTCCTCCTCAATACAAGGGGGCTACGAGCAGTACTTC
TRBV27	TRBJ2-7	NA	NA	CASSVTGTQAYEQYF	TGTGCCAGCAGTGTAACGGGGACGCAGGCCTACGAGCAGTACTTC
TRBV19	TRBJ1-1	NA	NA	CASSRNLGTEAFF	TGTGCCAGTAGTAGGAACCTTGGAACTGAAGCTTTCTTT
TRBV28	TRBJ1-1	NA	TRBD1	CASSLIGTGALNTEAFF	TGTGCCAGCAGTTTAATCGGGACAGGGGCTTTGAACACTGAAGCTTTCTTT
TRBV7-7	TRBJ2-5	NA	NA	CASSFGHSQETQYF	TGTGCCAGCAGCTTTGGCCATAGCCAAGAGACCCAGTACTTC
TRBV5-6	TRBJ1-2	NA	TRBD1	CASSHPVGTGIRADGYTF	TGTGCCAGCAGCCACCCGGTCGGGACAGGTATTAGGGCGGATGGCTACACCTTC
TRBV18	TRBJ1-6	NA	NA	CASSQLAWEANSPLHF	TGTGCCAGCTCCCAACTAGCATGGGAGGCGAATTCACCCCTCCACTTT
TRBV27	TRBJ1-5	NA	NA	CASRTLNQPQHF	TGTGCCAGCAGGACACTAAATCAGCCCCAGCATTTT
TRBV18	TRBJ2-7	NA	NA	CASSPSSTSYEQYF	TGTGCCAGCTCACCGTCCTCCACTTCCTACGAGCAGTACTTC
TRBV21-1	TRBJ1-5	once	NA	CASSKAFSHVDQPQHF	TGTGCCAGCAGCAAAGCGTTCAGTCACGTAGATCAGCCCCAGCATTTT
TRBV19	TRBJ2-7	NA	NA	CASSIRLSYEQYF	TGTGCCAGTAGTATTCGACTGAGCTACGAGCAGTACTTC
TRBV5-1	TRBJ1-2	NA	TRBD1	CASSSAGTGVAGYTF	TGCGCCAGCAGCTCCGCCGGGACAGGGGTTGCGGGCTACACCTTC